The following is a T cell receptor beta chain sequence with its context. Primers for the PCR totalled 60 Vbeta and 13 Jbeta. Sequencing was performed with immunoSEQ multiplex PCR; in TCRdb, only in-frame clones are kept and a portion is missing. The profile shows around 110,000 clones, 50% to 70% of them singletons. This record comes from a study of cytomegalovirus exposure and HLA in healthy donors. This clonotype was obtained from a woman aged 40 to 50 in good health and CMV-seropositive. The sequenced sample was PBMCs.

The CDR3 loop reads CASSQDYANIQYF. For the CDR3, the DNA is TGTGCCAGCAGCCAGGACTATGCGAACATTCAGTACTTC. The chain has TRBV7-2 and TRBJ2-4, with a possible D match to TRBD2 (6 bases). The length of the CDR3 is 13 residues. Trimming removed 5 bases from V and 7 bases from J, with 12 bases in between. Germline CDR1 and CDR2: SGHTA and FQGNSA.